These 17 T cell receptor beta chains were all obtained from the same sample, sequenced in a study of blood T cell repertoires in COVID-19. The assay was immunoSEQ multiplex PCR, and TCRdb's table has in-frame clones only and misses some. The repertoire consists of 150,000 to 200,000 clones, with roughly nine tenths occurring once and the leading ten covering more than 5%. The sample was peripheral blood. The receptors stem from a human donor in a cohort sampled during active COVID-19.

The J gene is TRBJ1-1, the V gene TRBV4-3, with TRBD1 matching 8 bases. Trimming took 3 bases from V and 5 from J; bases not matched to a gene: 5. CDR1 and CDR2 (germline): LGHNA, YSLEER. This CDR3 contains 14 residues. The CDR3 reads CASSHDRGGTEAFF. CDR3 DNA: TGCGCCAGCAGCCATGACAGGGGCGGGACTGAAGCTTTCTTT.

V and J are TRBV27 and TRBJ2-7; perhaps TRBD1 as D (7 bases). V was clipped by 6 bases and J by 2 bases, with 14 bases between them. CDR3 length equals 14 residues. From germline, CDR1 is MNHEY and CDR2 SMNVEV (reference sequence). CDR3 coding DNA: TGTGCCAGCAGCCCCGCGGGACAGACCTACGAGCAGTACTTC. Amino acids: CASSPAGQTYEQYF.

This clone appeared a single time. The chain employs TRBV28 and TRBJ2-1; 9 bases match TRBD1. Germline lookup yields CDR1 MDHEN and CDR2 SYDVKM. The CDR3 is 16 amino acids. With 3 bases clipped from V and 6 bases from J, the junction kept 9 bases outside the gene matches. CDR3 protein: CASSFLTGGDINEQFF. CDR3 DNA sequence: TGTGCCAGCAGTTTCCTTACAGGGGGCGACATCAATGAGCAGTTCTTC.

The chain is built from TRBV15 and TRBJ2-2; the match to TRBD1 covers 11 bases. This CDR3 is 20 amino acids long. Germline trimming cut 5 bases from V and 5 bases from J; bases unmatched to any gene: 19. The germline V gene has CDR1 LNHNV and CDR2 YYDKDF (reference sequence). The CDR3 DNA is TGTGCCACCAGCCAATGGGGAGCTTCTACCGGGACAGGGGGAACCGGGGAGCTGTTTTTT. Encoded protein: CATSQWGASTGTGGTGELFF.

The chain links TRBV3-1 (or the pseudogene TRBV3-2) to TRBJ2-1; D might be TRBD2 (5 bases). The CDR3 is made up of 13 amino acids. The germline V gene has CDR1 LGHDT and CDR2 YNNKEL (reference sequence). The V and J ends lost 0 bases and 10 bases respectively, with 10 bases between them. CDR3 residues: CASSQDPRGEQFF. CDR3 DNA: TGTGCCAGCAGCCAAGATCCGCGAGGGGAGCAGTTCTTC.

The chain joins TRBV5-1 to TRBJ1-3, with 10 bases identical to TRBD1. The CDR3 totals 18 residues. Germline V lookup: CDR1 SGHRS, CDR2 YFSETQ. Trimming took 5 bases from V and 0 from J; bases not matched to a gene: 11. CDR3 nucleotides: TGCGCCAGCAGATATGGGGCCGGGGACAGGGGCTCTGGAAACACCATATATTTT. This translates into CASRYGAGDRGSGNTIYF.

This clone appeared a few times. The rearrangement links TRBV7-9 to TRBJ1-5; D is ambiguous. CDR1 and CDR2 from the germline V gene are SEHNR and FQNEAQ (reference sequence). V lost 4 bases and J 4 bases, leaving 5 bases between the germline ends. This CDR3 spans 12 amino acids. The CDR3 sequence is CASSSDNQPQHF. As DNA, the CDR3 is TGTGCCAGCAGCTCAGATAATCAGCCCCAGCATTTT.

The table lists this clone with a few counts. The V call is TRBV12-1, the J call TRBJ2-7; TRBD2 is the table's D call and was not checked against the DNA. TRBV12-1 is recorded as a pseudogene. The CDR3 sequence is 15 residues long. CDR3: CASSSGGERTYEQYF. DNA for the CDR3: TGTGCCAGCAGCTCCGGGGGGGAAAGGACTTACGAGCAGTACTTC.

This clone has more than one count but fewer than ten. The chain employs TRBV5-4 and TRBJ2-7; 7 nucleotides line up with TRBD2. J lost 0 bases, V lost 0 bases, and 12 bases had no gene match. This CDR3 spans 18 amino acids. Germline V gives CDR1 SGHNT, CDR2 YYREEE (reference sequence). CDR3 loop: CASSLARGLRGISYEQYF. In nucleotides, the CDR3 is TGTGCCAGCAGCTTGGCCCGGGGGTTGCGGGGGATCTCCTACGAGCAGTACTTC.

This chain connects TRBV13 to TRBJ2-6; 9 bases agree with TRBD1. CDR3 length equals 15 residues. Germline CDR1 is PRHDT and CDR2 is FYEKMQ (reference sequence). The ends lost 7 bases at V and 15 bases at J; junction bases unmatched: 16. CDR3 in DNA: TGTGCCAGCAACCCAAGGGACAGGGCACCCGTCGGCCTGACTTTC. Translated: CASNPRDRAPVGLTF. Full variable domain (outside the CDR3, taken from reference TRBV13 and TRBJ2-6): AAGVIQSPRHLIKEKRETATLKCYPIPRHDTVYWYQQGPGQDPQFLISFYEKMQSDKGSIPDRFSAQQFSDYHSELNMSSLELGDSALYFCASNPRDRAPVGLTFGAGSRLTVL.

The CDR3 reads CASSAAGEWSYTF. The DNA of the CDR3 is TGTGCCAGCAGCGCCGCAGGGGAGTGGAGCTACACCTTC. The rearrangement uses TRBV9 and TRBJ1-2, with TRBD1 as a possible D gene (6 bases). Germline V gene data show CDR1 as SGDLS and CDR2 as YYNGEE. This CDR3 is 13 amino acids long. The ends were cut back, 3 bases at V and 9 bases at J, with 15 bases in the middle. The variable domain in full, completed from reference TRBV9 and TRBJ1-2, reads DSGVTQTPKHLITATGQRVTLRCSPRSGDLSVYWYQQSLDQGLQFLIQYYNGEERAKGNILERFSAQQFPDLHSELNLSSLELGDSALYFCASSAAGEWSYTFGSGTRLTVV.

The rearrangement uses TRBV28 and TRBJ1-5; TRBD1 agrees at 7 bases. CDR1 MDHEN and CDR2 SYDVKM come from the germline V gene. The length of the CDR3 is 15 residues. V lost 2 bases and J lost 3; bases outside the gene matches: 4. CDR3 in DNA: TGTGCCAGCAGTTTAACGGGACAGTTCAATCAGCCCCAGCATTTT. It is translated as CASSLTGQFNQPQHF.

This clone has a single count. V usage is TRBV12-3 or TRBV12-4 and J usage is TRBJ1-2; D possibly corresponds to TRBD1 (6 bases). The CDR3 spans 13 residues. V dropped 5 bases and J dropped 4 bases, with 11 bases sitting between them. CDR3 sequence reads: CASSARQVYGYTF. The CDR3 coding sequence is TGTGCCAGCAGTGCAAGACAGGTCTATGGCTACACCTTC.

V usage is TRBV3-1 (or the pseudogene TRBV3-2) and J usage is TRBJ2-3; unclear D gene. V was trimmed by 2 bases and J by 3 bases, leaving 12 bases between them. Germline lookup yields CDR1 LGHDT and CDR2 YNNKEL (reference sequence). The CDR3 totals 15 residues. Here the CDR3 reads CASSQFWATTDTQYF. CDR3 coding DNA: TGTGCCAGCAGCCAATTCTGGGCAACTACAGATACGCAGTATTTT.

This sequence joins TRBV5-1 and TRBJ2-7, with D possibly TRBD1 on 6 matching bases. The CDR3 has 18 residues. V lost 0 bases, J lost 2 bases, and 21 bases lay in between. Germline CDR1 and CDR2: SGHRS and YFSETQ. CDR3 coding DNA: TGCGCCAGCAGCTTGGCTTTGGTGTCTGTTGGGACACCCTACGAGCAGTACTTC. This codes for CASSLALVSVGTPYEQYF.

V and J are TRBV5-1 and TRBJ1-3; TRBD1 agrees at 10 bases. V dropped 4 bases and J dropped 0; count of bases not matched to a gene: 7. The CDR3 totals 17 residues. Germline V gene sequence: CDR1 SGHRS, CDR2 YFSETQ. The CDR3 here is CASSRDRGSGSGNTIYF. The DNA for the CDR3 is TGCGCCAGCAGCCGGGACAGGGGCAGCGGCTCTGGAAACACCATATATTTT.

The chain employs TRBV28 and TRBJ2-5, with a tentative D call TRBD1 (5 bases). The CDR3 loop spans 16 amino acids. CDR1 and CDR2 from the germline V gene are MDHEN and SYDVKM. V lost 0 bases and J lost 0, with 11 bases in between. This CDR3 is CASSLWAGKDQETQYF. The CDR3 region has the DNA TGTGCCAGCAGTTTATGGGCAGGGAAGGACCAAGAGACCCAGTACTTC.